A single sample gave rise to the 17 T cell receptor beta chains below, sequenced in a study of circulating and synovial CD4+ cells in juvenile arthritis. Generated by immunoSEQ multiplex PCR, the TCRdb table keeps only in-frame clones and is missing some. The data contain about 33,000 clones, 90% to 95% of them singletons. Sequencing was done on a sample of CD4+ T cells from blood. All receptors derive from a human donor with juvenile idiopathic arthritis.

The count of this clone is one. The chain uses TRBV27 and TRBJ2-7; 7 positions agree with TRBD1. The V gene's germline CDR1 is MNHEY and CDR2 SMNVEV (reference sequence). V trimming: 8 bases; J trimming: 0 bases; junction bases outside the gene matches: 10. The CDR3 has 15 residues. CDR3 nucleotides: TGTGCCAGCCGAGCCTCCGGGACAGTCTCCTACGAGCAGTACTTC. The encoded protein is CASRASGTVSYEQYF.

V usage is TRBV13 and J usage is TRBJ2-3; 13 nucleotides match TRBD2. The germline V gene encodes CDR1 PRHDT and CDR2 FYEKMQ (reference sequence). With V trimmed by 5 bases and J by 3 bases, 5 bases remained unmatched. The CDR3 has 16 residues. The CDR3, as DNA: TGTGCCAGCAGCGGAGGGACTAGCGGGAAAACAGATACGCAGTATTTT. Its protein is CASSGGTSGKTDTQYF.

V and J are TRBV7-9 and TRBJ2-1; TRBD2 matches 9 bases. Germline trimming cut 7 bases from V and 5 bases from J; bases unmatched to any gene: 12. Germline loops: CDR1 SEHNR, CDR2 FQNEAQ (reference sequence). This CDR3 is 16 amino acids long. The CDR3 DNA reads TGTGCCAGCATTAGTATGGGGACTAGCCGAAACAATGAGCAGTTCTTC. It specifies CASISMGTSRNNEQFF.

This chain connects TRBV29-1 to TRBJ2-7, with 7 bases that match TRBD1. CDR1 SQVTM and CDR2 ANQGSEA come from the germline V gene. The CDR3 has 12 residues. V dropped 3 bases and J dropped 2; count of bases not matched to a gene: 1. The CDR3 bases are TGCAGCGTTGAGACAGGGCCCTACGAGCAGTACTTC. It yields the protein CSVETGPYEQYF.

Concerning this clone itself: Other DNA sequences in the same sample also yield this CDR3. The rearrangement links TRBV6-5 to TRBJ2-3; 7 bases align to TRBD2. Germline trimming cut 8 bases from V and 3 bases from J; bases unmatched to any gene: 2. The CDR3 consists of 12 residues. Germline V lookup: CDR1 MNHEY, CDR2 SVGAGI. The CDR3 coding sequence is TGTGCCAGCGGACTAGGGACAGATACGCAGTATTTT. Its protein product is CASGLGTDTQYF.

The chain couples TRBV5-1 to TRBJ2-4; TRBD1 is a possible D gene (6 bases). With 4 bases removed from V and 3 bases from J, the gap between germline ends came to 11 bases. The CDR3 runs to 14 residues. The germline V gene encodes CDR1 SGHRS and CDR2 YFSETQ. The DNA of the CDR3 is TGCGCCAGCAGCCTACGGGACAACAAAAACATTCAGTACTTC. Translation: CASSLRDNKNIQYF.

Concerning this clone itself: The junction shows a germline mismatch at one end, possibly a read error. This chain joins TRBV4-3 and TRBJ2-1; 11 nucleotides match TRBD2. The CDR3 is made up of 17 amino acids. Germline CDR1 LGHNA, CDR2 YSLEER. Here the CDR3 DNA reads TGCGTCAGCAGCCTAACTCTAGCGGGGGGTTCCTACAATGAGCAGTTCTTC. Translated: CVSSLTLAGGSYNEQFF.

The chain uses TRBV5-6 and TRBJ2-7, with D perhaps matching TRBD1 (5 bases). Germline CDR1 is SGHDT and CDR2 is YYEEEE. Between the trimmed V and J ends, which lost 3 bases and 3 bases, there was a span of 10 bases. The CDR3 extends over 13 amino acids. DNA of the CDR3: TGTGCCAGCAGCTGGTCCAGGGACTACGAGCAGTACTTC. Amino acid sequence: CASSWSRDYEQYF.

The chain joins TRBV10-3 to TRBJ2-1, with 9 bases that match TRBD2. Germline V gene sequence: CDR1 ENHRY, CDR2 SYGVKD. The V and J ends lost 7 bases and 6 bases, in that order; junction bases with no gene match: 4. This CDR3 is 13 amino acids long. The CDR3 DNA follows: TGTGCCATCACCGGCGGGAGGGCCAATGAGCAGTTCTTC. It codes for CAITGGRANEQFF.

The chain links TRBV21-1 to TRBJ2-5; TRBD2 is the table's D call, not checked against the DNA. TRBV21-1 is given as a pseudogene. The CDR3 covers 16 residues. The CDR3, as DNA: TGTGCCAGCAGCTCCGATGACCTCAGGAGGCAAGAGACCCAGTACTTC. Translation: CASSSDDLRRQETQYF.

V usage is TRBV4-3 and J usage is TRBJ1-2; possibly TRBD1 for D (6 bases). V gave up 1 base and J gave up 5 bases, with 20 bases separating them. CDR3 length: 17 amino acids. Germline values: CDR1 LGHNA, CDR2 YSLEER. The DNA for the CDR3 is TGCGCCAGCAGCCAAGGGTACCCCGGGACAACTTTTTATGGCTACACCTTC. Translated, it gives CASSQGYPGTTFYGYTF.

This clone showed up just a few times. The chain uses TRBV30 and TRBJ2-6, with D possibly matching TRBD1 (6 bases). The CDR3 runs to 14 residues. Germline V lookup: CDR1 GTSNPN, CDR2 SVGIG (reference sequence). The V end was cut by 5 bases, the J end by 2 bases, with 10 bases between. In nucleotides, the CDR3 is TGTGCCTGGGTAGGGGGTGCTGGGGCCAACGTCCTGACTTTC. It yields the protein CAWVGGAGANVLTF.

The chain recombines TRBV30 with TRBJ2-5; D is perhaps TRBD1 (5 bases). Trimming cost V 4 bases and J 2 bases, with 14 bases left between them. This CDR3 contains 14 residues. Germline V CDR1 and CDR2: GTSNPN, SVGIG (reference sequence). This chain's CDR3 is CAWTRAFLQETQYF. The CDR3 DNA reads TGTGCCTGGACCAGGGCGTTCTTACAAGAGACCCAGTACTTC.

V and J are TRBV6-1 and TRBJ2-7, with D possibly TRBD1 on 6 matching bases. The ends were cut back, 10 bases at V and 7 bases at J, with 23 bases in the middle. The CDR3 covers 14 residues. The germline CDR1 and CDR2 sequences are MNHNS and SASEGT. CDR3: CATLGVQGPGEQYF. CDR3 nucleotides: TGTGCCACCTTGGGAGTCCAGGGGCCAGGGGAGCAGTACTTC.

The chain couples TRBV6-1 to TRBJ1-2; 8 nucleotides agree with TRBD1. Germline V gives CDR1 MNHNS, CDR2 SASEGT. Trimming took 3 bases from V and 5 from J; bases not matched to a gene: 11. There are 16 residues in the CDR3. The CDR3 sequence is CASSDRAGGATYGYTF. CDR3 DNA: TGTGCCAGCAGTGATAGAGCAGGGGGCGCGACTTATGGCTACACCTTC.

This sequence joins TRBV20-1 and TRBJ2-1, with TRBD2 as a possible D gene (6 bases). Trimming shortened V by 8 bases and J by 5 bases, and 10 bases separated the two germline ends. Germline V lookup: CDR1 DFQATT, CDR2 SNEGSKA (reference sequence). The length of the CDR3 is 11 residues. The CDR3 DNA reads TGCAGTCCGGGAGATAACAATGAGCAGTTCTTC. Translation: CSPGDNNEQFF.

This chain connects TRBV10-3 to TRBJ2-5; 10 bases are shared with TRBD2. The V segment lost 10 bases and the J segment 5 bases; nucleotides outside the gene matches: 7. Germline V CDR1 and CDR2: ENHRY, SYGVKD. The CDR3 length is 13 residues. Here the CDR3 DNA reads TGTGCCACCGGGCTAGCGGGGGCCGAGACCCAGTACTTC. Translating it yields CATGLAGAETQYF.